These 29 T cell receptor beta chains were sequenced from one sample in a study of blood T cell repertoires in COVID-19. Profiled with immunoSEQ multiplex PCR; TCRdb holds only in-frame clones, not every one. This table has under 300,000 clones, about 88% appearing once. The sample was peripheral blood. The source of these receptors is a young man with active or convalescent COVID-19.

In this sample, this clone turned up once. The rearrangement joins TRBV6-5 to TRBJ2-3; D may be TRBD2 (6 bases). Trimming stripped 6 bases from V and 2 bases from J, with 6 bases between. Germline V lookup: CDR1 MNHEY, CDR2 SVGAGI. The CDR3 loop spans 12 amino acids. The CDR3 DNA is TGTGCCAGCAGGGACTACACAGATACGCAGTATTTT. This codes for CASRDYTDTQYF.

This chain uses TRBV9 with TRBJ2-5; possibly TRBD1 for D (5 bases). Trimming pared 1 base from V and 5 bases from J, leaving 9 bases between. The CDR3 is 13 amino acids. Per the germline V gene, CDR1 is SGDLS and CDR2 is YYNGEE. CDR3 loop: CASSVQGGETQYF. The CDR3 DNA sequence: TGTGCCAGCAGCGTACAGGGTGGGGAGACCCAGTACTTC.

The chain carries TRBV6-5 and TRBJ2-2, with 7 bases that match TRBD1. CDR1 is MNHEY, CDR2 SVGAGI, per germline. The CDR3 covers 15 residues. V lost 7 bases, J lost 3 bases, and 8 bases stayed unmatched. CDR3 bases: TGTGCCAGCACCGGGGACAGACAAGACACCGGGGAGCTGTTTTTT. Protein sequence: CASTGDRQDTGELFF.

The chain combines TRBV7-2 with TRBJ2-1, with 7 nucleotides matching TRBD2. With 1 base clipped from V and 3 bases from J, the junction kept 3 bases outside the gene matches. The CDR3 has 15 residues. Germline V gene sequence: CDR1 SGHTA, CDR2 FQGNSA. Here the CDR3 reads CASSLVVAGYNEQFF. CDR3 sequence (DNA): TGTGCCAGCAGCTTAGTGGTAGCGGGCTACAATGAGCAGTTCTTC. The entire variable domain, with the rest obtained from reference TRBV7-2 and TRBJ2-1, is as follows: GAGVSQSPSNKVTEKGKDVELRCDPISGHTALYWYRQSLGQGLEFLIYFQGNSAPDKSGLPSDRFSAERTGGSVSTLTIQRTQQEDSAVYLCASSLVVAGYNEQFFGPGTRLTVL.

The gene calls are TRBV2 and TRBJ2-2; 10 positions match TRBD2. After removal of 8 bases from V and 3 bases from J, the junction contained 3 bases not matched to a gene. The germline CDR1 and CDR2 sequences are SNHLY and FYNNEI. This CDR3 contains 14 residues. DNA of the CDR3: TGTGCCAGCCTAGGACTAGCGGACACCGGGGAGCTGTTTTTT. Protein: CASLGLADTGELFF.

This clone has a handful of counts. This chain links TRBV6-1 with TRBJ2-6; possible D gene TRBD1, 6 bases. CDR3 length: 17 amino acids. V lost 4 bases and J lost 0, with 13 bases in between. Germline CDR1 and CDR2: MNHNS and SASEGT. DNA for the CDR3: TGTGCCAGCAGTGGGGCAGGGGTCGTCTCTGGGGCCAACGTCCTGACTTTC. As protein: CASSGAGVVSGANVLTF.

This chain connects TRBV7-3 to TRBJ1-6, with D possibly TRBD1 on 6 matching bases. Per the germline V gene, CDR1 is SGHTA and CDR2 is FQGTGA. The CDR3 contains 14 residues. The germline V and J ends were trimmed by 6 bases and 10 bases, with 16 bases remaining between them. The CDR3 coding sequence is TGTGCCAGCAGGTCGGAGGCCCAGGGGTCACCCCTCCACTTT. This gives the protein CASRSEAQGSPLHF.

In DNA, the CDR3 is TGTGCCAGCAGGATCGGACTAGCGGGGGGGAATACGCAGTATTTT. It translates to CASRIGLAGGNTQYF. V and J are TRBV6-5 and TRBJ2-3, with 15 positions matching TRBD2. V was pared by 6 bases and J by 7 bases, with 5 bases of the junction left unmatched. The CDR3 length is 15 residues. The germline CDR1 and CDR2 sequences are MNHEY and SVGAGI.

The chain recombines TRBV9 with TRBJ1-3; 7 bases line up with TRBD1. This CDR3 comprises 18 residues. With V trimmed by 4 bases and J by 0 bases, 13 bases remained unmatched. Germline-derived CDR1 and CDR2 are SGDLS and YYNGEE. In DNA, the CDR3 is TGTGCCAGCAGCCGCGTGGGAGACAGGGAGAGCTCTGGAAACACCATATATTTT. Its translation is CASSRVGDRESSGNTIYF.

The rearrangement joins TRBV6-5 to TRBJ2-2; tentative D call: TRBD2 (5 bases). The length of the CDR3 is 16 residues. V dropped 0 bases and J dropped 6 bases, with 14 bases sitting between them. The germline CDR1 and CDR2 sequences are MNHEY and SVGAGI. The CDR3 sequence: CASSYSDLEGAGELFF. The CDR3 bases are TGTGCCAGCAGTTACTCGGATTTAGAGGGCGCCGGGGAGCTGTTTTTT.

The rearrangement uses TRBV21-1 and TRBJ2-3; TRBD1 was called by the table and not checked on the DNA. TRBV21-1 constitutes a pseudogene. This CDR3 region has 14 residues. CDR3 sequence (DNA): TGTGCCACATACCTAGGGACAGCAACAGATACGCAGTATTTT. Translation gives CATYLGTATDTQYF.

The rearrangement uses TRBV27 and TRBJ1-6; possibly TRBD1 for D (5 bases). The ends were cut back, 6 bases at V and 5 bases at J, with 14 bases in the middle. Per the germline V gene, CDR1 is MNHEY and CDR2 is SMNVEV (reference sequence). The CDR3 covers 15 residues. CDR3 sequence: CASRLDKRDNSPLHF. DNA for the CDR3: TGTGCCAGCAGGTTGGACAAGCGGGATAATTCACCCCTCCACTTT.

This clone is a singleton in its sample. The chain has TRBV10-3 and TRBJ2-1, with D possibly being TRBD1 (6 bases). This CDR3 contains 14 residues. V lost 0 bases to trimming and J lost 15 bases, with 18 bases between them. Looked up from germline, CDR1 is ENHRY and CDR2 is SYGVKD. CDR3 sequence (DNA): TGTGCCATCAGTGAGTCCCTGGACAGTTCCCTCAGGTTCTTC. Encoded protein: CAISESLDSSLRFF.

The rearrangement links TRBV5-1 to TRBJ1-1; perhaps TRBD1 as D (6 bases). The CDR3 sequence is 13 residues long. Deletions cut 2 bases from V and 6 bases from J, with 11 bases between. Per the germline V gene, CDR1 is SGHRS and CDR2 is YFSETQ. The CDR3 here is CASSLTGFAEAFF. Here the CDR3 DNA reads TGCGCCAGCAGCTTAACAGGGTTCGCTGAAGCTTTCTTT.

The rearrangement links TRBV12-5 to TRBJ1-2; a weak D match, TRBD1 (6 bases). V lost 2 bases and J lost 4, with 11 bases in between. The V gene's germline CDR1 is LGHNT and CDR2 FRNRAP. This CDR3 is 14 amino acids long. In nucleotides, the CDR3 is TGTGCTAGTGGTTTGACGGGGGGCGTCTATGGCTACACCTTC. It translates to CASGLTGGVYGYTF.

This chain uses TRBV5-8 with TRBJ2-3; perhaps TRBD2 as D (6 bases). Trimming took off 0 bases at V and 3 bases at J, with 14 bases between the two ends. CDR3 length: 16 residues. Per germline, CDR1 SGHTS and CDR2 YDEGEE. The CDR3 nucleotides are TGTGCCAGCAGCTTGGAAAACAGGCGGGGAACAGATACGCAGTATTTT. Translation: CASSLENRRGTDTQYF.

The genes are TRBV7-7 and TRBJ1-5; 7 nucleotides align to TRBD1. The CDR3 runs to 16 residues. CDR1 and CDR2 (germline): SSHAT, FNYEAQ (reference sequence). The trim removed 4 bases at V and 4 bases at J, leaving 10 bases unmatched. CDR3 in DNA: TGTGCCAGCAGCTCCGTGGAGGGACAGAATAATCAGCCCCAGCATTTT. Protein: CASSSVEGQNNQPQHF. Together with reference TRBV7-7 and TRBJ1-5, the CDR3 gives the full variable domain: GAGVSQSPRYKVTKRGQDVTLRCDPISSHATLYWYQQALGQGPEFLTYFNYEAQPDKSGLPSDRFSAERPEGSISTLTIQRTEQRDSAMYRCASSSVEGQNNQPQHFGDGTRLSIL.

V usage is TRBV21-1 and J usage is TRBJ2-1; the D call TRBD2 from the table was never checked on the DNA. TRBV21-1 is listed as a pseudogene. The CDR3 has 14 amino acids. Written as DNA, the CDR3 is TGTGCCAGCAGCAAAAGCGGGGGGTACAATGAGCAGTTCTTC. Translating gives CASSKSGGYNEQFF.

The chain has TRBV5-1 and TRBJ2-3; no clear D gene. In germline, CDR1 is SGHRS, CDR2 YFSETQ. Trimming stripped 4 bases from V and 6 bases from J, with 21 bases between. The CDR3 runs 16 residues. The CDR3 nucleotides read TGCGCCAGCAGCACCGGTGCAGGCCCCTCGGCGGATACGCAGTATTTT. Its translation is CASSTGAGPSADTQYF. Looking up the rest from reference TRBV5-1 and TRBJ2-3 gives the full variable domain: KAGVTQTPRYLIKTRGQQVTLSCSPISGHRSVSWYQQTPGQGLQFLFEYFSETQRNKGNFPGRFSGRQFSNSRSEMNVSTLELGDSALYLCASSTGAGPSADTQYFGPGTRLTVL.

The V gene is TRBV19, the J gene TRBJ1-3; 7 bases are shared with TRBD1. CDR1 and CDR2 from the germline V gene are LNHDA and SQIVND (reference sequence). Trimming cost V 0 bases and J 8 bases; bases outside gene matches: 10. This CDR3 has 16 residues. The CDR3 region has the DNA TGTGCCAGTAGTATAGATCTTGGCAGGGGGATCGACACCATATATTTT. Translation: CASSIDLGRGIDTIYF. Full variable domain (outside the CDR3, taken from reference TRBV19 and TRBJ1-3): DGGITQSPKYLFRKEGQNVTLSCEQNLNHDAMYWYRQDPGQGLRLIYYSQIVNDFQKGDIAEGYSVSREKKESFPLTVTSAQKNPTAFYLCASSIDLGRGIDTIYFGEGSWLTVV.

In regard to this clone: The same CDR3 can be traced to other DNA sequences in this sample. The J gene is TRBJ2-7, the V gene TRBV5-5, with D possibly matching TRBD1 (6 bases). The CDR3 totals 13 residues. CDR1 SGHKS and CDR2 YYEKEE come from the germline V gene (reference sequence). V lost 2 bases, J lost 2 bases, and 8 bases lay in between. Written as DNA, the CDR3 is TGTGCCAGCAGCTTACCAGGGGCCTACGAGCAGTACTTC. Its translation: CASSLPGAYEQYF.

The chain couples TRBV30 to TRBJ2-1; 7 positions agree with TRBD2. Germline V CDR1 and CDR2: GTSNPN, SVGIG (reference sequence). Trimming removed 3 bases from V and 3 bases from J; junction bases left unmatched: 8. This CDR3 comprises 15 residues. In nucleotides, the CDR3 is TGTGCCTGGAGACGGCCAGCGGGGATCTACAATGAGCAGTTCTTC. Residues: CAWRRPAGIYNEQFF.

This sequence joins TRBV7-2 and TRBJ2-1, with 10 bases matching TRBD2. Trimming cost V 3 bases and J 4 bases; bases outside gene matches: 3. This CDR3 has 15 residues. Germline V gene lookup returns CDR1 SGHTA and CDR2 FQGNSA. Written as DNA, the CDR3 is TGTGCCAGCAGCTTCGGGACTAGCGTATACAATGAGCAGTTCTTC. Translation gives CASSFGTSVYNEQFF.

With regard to this clone: The CDR3 does not end in the conserved phenylalanine or tryptophan, so this is likely a read error. Because the CDR3's place on the DNA is in doubt, the DNA is left out and the CDR3 is given as listed by TCRdb. The chain uses TRBV6-5 and TRBJ2-7; whether TRBD1, the table's D call, matches the DNA was not checked. Both ends counted, the CDR3 spans 11 residues. CDR1 is MNHEY, CDR2 SVGAGI, per germline. This CDR3 reads CASRDPTGLFI.

The chain links TRBV6-5 to TRBJ1-1, with TRBD1 as a possible D gene (5 bases). The V end lost 6 bases, the J end lost 1 base, and 6 bases lay between the germline ends. The CDR3 is 12 residues long. Germline V gene sequence: CDR1 MNHEY, CDR2 SVGAGI. CDR3 residues: CASSDRNTEAFF. CDR3 sequence (DNA): TGTGCCAGCAGCGACAGGAACACTGAAGCTTTCTTT.

The V and J genes are TRBV28 and TRBJ1-2; 7 bases are shared with TRBD1. V lost 6 bases, J lost 4 bases, and 8 bases stayed unmatched. The CDR3 runs 14 residues. Germline values: CDR1 MDHEN, CDR2 SYDVKM. The CDR3 DNA follows: TGTGCCAGCAGGAAGACAGGGAGGAGCTATGGCTACACCTTC. Its translation: CASRKTGRSYGYTF.

This chain uses TRBV14 with TRBJ1-4, with 8 bases lining up with TRBD1. Trimming cost V 1 base and J 8 bases; bases outside gene matches: 6. The germline V gene has CDR1 SGHDN and CDR2 FVKESK. This CDR3 has 15 residues. CDR3 sequence: CASSQVGTGSEKLFF. CDR3 nucleotides: TGTGCCAGCAGCCAAGTTGGGACAGGTTCCGAAAAACTGTTTTTT. The full variable domain, completed using reference TRBV14 and TRBJ1-4, is EAGVTQFPSHSVIEKGQTVTLRCDPISGHDNLYWYRRVMGKEIKFLLHFVKESKQDESGMPNNRFLAERTGGTYSTLKVQPAELEDSGVYFCASSQVGTGSEKLFFGSGTQLSVL.

The chain is built from TRBV4-1 and TRBJ1-4, with 7 bases aligning to TRBD1. V was pared by 4 bases and J by 8 bases, with 19 bases of the junction left unmatched. Germline CDR1 reads MGHRA; CDR2 reads YSYEKL. This CDR3 contains 18 residues. The CDR3 bases are TGCGCCAGCAGCCCCCTCCTAGCAGGGGGACATTCAGGGGAAAAACTGTTTTTT. Amino acids: CASSPLLAGGHSGEKLFF.

The chain joins TRBV27 to TRBJ2-2; TRBD1 matches at 12 bases. The germline CDR1 and CDR2 sequences are MNHEY and SMNVEV (reference sequence). The CDR3 covers 14 residues. The V and J ends lost 3 bases and 11 bases, in that order; junction bases with no gene match: 4. Here the CDR3 reads CASSFRDRGRELFF. Here the CDR3 DNA reads TGTGCCAGCAGTTTTAGGGACAGGGGGCGAGAGCTGTTTTTT.